Following are 21 T cell receptor beta chains from one sample sequenced in a study of blood T cell repertoires in COVID-19. Repertoires were generated with immunoSEQ multiplex PCR, while TCRdb's copy carries only in-frame clones and drops some. This table has 300,000 to 400,000 clones, more than 75% appearing once. Input material: PBMCs or T cells enriched from blood (not recorded which). The source is a woman aged 25 to 39 with acute COVID-19.

This clone occurred a few times. The chain joins TRBV30 to TRBJ2-7, with TRBD1 matching 8 bases. CDR1 and CDR2 from the germline V gene are GTSNPN and SVGIG (reference sequence). The CDR3 sequence is 13 residues long. V was clipped by 2 bases and J by 5 bases; unmatched bases: 5. CDR3 coding DNA: TGTGCCTGGAGTCAGGGGGCGCGCAACGAGCAGTACTTC. The encoded protein is CAWSQGARNEQYF.

The J gene is TRBJ1-1, the V gene TRBV20-1, with TRBD1 identical over 9 bases. This CDR3 has 11 residues. Germline CDR1 reads DFQATT; CDR2 reads SNEGSKA (reference sequence). With V trimmed by 5 bases and J by 11 bases, 6 bases remained unmatched. The CDR3 bases are TGCAGTGCTTGGGACAGGGCTTGGGCTTTCTTT. Residues: CSAWDRAWAFF.

The V gene is TRBV25-1, the J gene TRBJ1-1, with 9 bases that match TRBD1. V dropped 6 bases and J dropped 3; count of bases not matched to a gene: 8. The CDR3 consists of 15 residues. CDR1 and CDR2 from the germline V gene are MGHDK and SYGVNS. The CDR3 DNA reads as TGTGCCAGCAGCCAACGGACAGGGGCGGACACTGAAGCTTTCTTT. Translating gives CASSQRTGADTEAFF. Variable domain in full (rest from reference TRBV25-1 and TRBJ1-1): EADIYQTPRYLVIGTGKKITLECSQTMGHDKMYWYQQDPGMELHLIHYSYGVNSTEKGDLSSESTVSRIRTEHFPLTLESARPSHTSQYLCASSQRTGADTEAFFGQGTRLTVV.

The gene calls are TRBV27 and TRBJ2-1; D perhaps matches TRBD2 (6 bases). Trimming shortened V by 3 bases and J by 0 bases, and 6 bases separated the two germline ends. The CDR3 spans 14 residues. Germline values: CDR1 MNHEY, CDR2 SMNVEV (reference sequence). The CDR3 nucleotides are TGTGCCAGCAGTTTCGGGGGCTCCTACAATGAGCAGTTCTTC. Translated: CASSFGGSYNEQFF.

The chain combines TRBV29-1 with TRBJ1-2; TRBD1 matches at 10 bases. There are 17 residues in the CDR3. Per germline, CDR1 SQVTM and CDR2 ANQGSEA. Losses at the gene ends were 0 bases for V and 2 bases for J; bases not matched to a gene: 9. CDR3 region: CSVEDRQGATTNYGYTF. The CDR3 DNA follows: TGCAGCGTTGAAGATCGACAGGGGGCCACTACAAACTATGGCTACACCTTC.

The V gene is TRBV4-2, the J gene TRBJ2-3; 8 bases align to TRBD2. V dropped 0 bases and J dropped 4; count of bases not matched to a gene: 9. The germline V gene has CDR1 LGHNA and CDR2 YNFKEQ. CDR3 length: 17 amino acids. CDR3: CASSQDRTSSVPDTQYF. The DNA of the CDR3 is TGTGCCAGCAGCCAAGATAGGACTAGCAGTGTTCCAGATACGCAGTATTTT.

In its sample, this clone was seen once. V usage is TRBV5-1 and J usage is TRBJ1-2; TRBD1 aligns across 10 bases. The CDR3 spans 17 residues. Germline V gives CDR1 SGHRS, CDR2 YFSETQ. Trimming removed 4 bases from V and 0 bases from J; junction bases left unmatched: 9. CDR3 amino acids: CASSQSRDRGANYGYTF. In DNA form, the CDR3 reads TGCGCCAGCAGCCAGTCCCGGGACAGGGGAGCTAACTATGGCTACACCTTC.

This clone has just a few counts. The chain carries TRBV2 and TRBJ1-6, with D maybe TRBD1 (6 bases). The germline gives CDR1 SNHLY, CDR2 FYNNEI. The CDR3 extends over 17 amino acids. V shed 4 bases and J shed 0 bases, with 13 bases lying between them. The CDR3 is CASSGTVSSSYNSPLHF. The CDR3 coding sequence is TGTGCCAGCAGTGGGACAGTCAGCAGCTCCTATAATTCACCCCTCCACTTT.

The V and J genes are TRBV5-1 and TRBJ1-4; 10 bases match TRBD1. Losses at the gene ends were 4 bases for V and 11 bases for J; bases not matched to a gene: 5. Germline-derived CDR1 and CDR2 are SGHRS and YFSETQ. CDR3 length: 13 amino acids. CDR3 in DNA: TGCGCCAGCAGCCCGAGACAGGGGGCGAAACTGTTTTTT. Amino acid sequence: CASSPRQGAKLFF.

The V gene is TRBV15, the J gene TRBJ1-5; D is unclear. The CDR3 is 16 amino acids. V gave up 1 base and J gave up 0 bases, with 10 bases separating them. Germline V lookup: CDR1 LNHNV, CDR2 YYDKDF (reference sequence). Here the CDR3 reads CATSRGALVSNQPQHF. The CDR3 DNA sequence: TGTGCCACCAGCAGAGGGGCACTCGTTAGCAATCAGCCCCAGCATTTT.

The CDR3 DNA sequence: TGTGCCAGCAGCCAACGGGACAGGTCAACAGATACGCAGTATTTT. It yields the protein CASSQRDRSTDTQYF. The chain employs TRBV3-1 (or the pseudogene TRBV3-2) and TRBJ2-3; 8 bases fit TRBD1. The CDR3 sequence is 15 residues long. Germline CDR1 reads LGHDT; CDR2 reads YNNKEL (reference sequence). The V and J ends lost 2 bases and 3 bases, in that order; junction bases with no gene match: 4.

This chain links TRBV28 with TRBJ2-1; 9 nucleotides line up with TRBD2. The CDR3 spans 14 residues. The junction had 2 bases not matched to a gene; V was cut back by 2 bases and J by 6 bases. Germline V gene lookup returns CDR1 MDHEN and CDR2 SYDVKM. CDR3 amino acids: CASSLAGGGNEQFF. CDR3 nucleotide sequence: TGTGCCAGCAGTTTAGCGGGGGGGGGCAATGAGCAGTTCTTC.

The chain joins TRBV7-9 to TRBJ1-1, with 9 bases identical to TRBD1. Trimming cost V 6 bases and J 4 bases; bases outside gene matches: 6. CDR1 and CDR2 (germline): SEHNR, FQNEAQ (reference sequence). This CDR3 has 14 amino acids. The chain's CDR3 is CASSSPGQGTEAFF. CDR3 coding DNA: TGTGCCAGCAGTTCTCCGGGACAGGGCACTGAAGCTTTCTTT.

The sample holds a few counts of this clone. This chain links TRBV4-1 with TRBJ2-3, with TRBD2 matching over 11 bases. The length of the CDR3 is 17 residues. Trimming at V came to 3 bases and at J to 5 bases, leaving 10 bases not matched to a gene. Germline CDR1 MGHRA, CDR2 YSYEKL. The CDR3 loop is CASSHGTSGYAGDTQYF. CDR3 sequence (DNA): TGCGCCAGCAGCCACGGGACTAGCGGTTACGCTGGAGATACGCAGTATTTT.

The chain couples TRBV15 to TRBJ1-2, with D possibly TRBD1 on 5 matching bases. Germline-derived CDR1 and CDR2 are LNHNV and YYDKDF (reference sequence). V was trimmed by 0 bases and J by 2 bases, leaving 19 bases between them. There are 18 residues in the CDR3. This CDR3 is CATSRDNGSPRENYGYTF. In DNA, the CDR3 is TGTGCCACCAGCAGAGATAATGGCAGCCCCAGGGAAAACTATGGCTACACCTTC.

This clone was counted a few times. The V call is TRBV4-3, the J call TRBJ2-7, with 16 nucleotides matching TRBD2. This CDR3 contains 16 residues. The germline V gene has CDR1 LGHNA and CDR2 YSLEER. V dropped 3 bases and J dropped 2; count of bases not matched to a gene: 1. In nucleotides, the CDR3 is TGCGCCAGCAGCCATGGGACTAGCGGGGGGGCCTACGAGCAGTACTTC. This gives the protein CASSHGTSGGAYEQYF.

This clone was seen only once. The chain links TRBV11-2 to TRBJ2-3; D perhaps matches TRBD1 (6 bases). Germline CDR1 reads SGHAT; CDR2 reads FQNNGV. CDR3 size: 14 residues. V was shortened by 3 bases and J by 6 bases, with 13 bases between the two germline ends. CDR3 amino acids: CASSFSVGADTQYF. Written as DNA, the CDR3 is TGTGCCAGCAGCTTTTCCGTGGGGGCGGATACGCAGTATTTT.

The V call is TRBV6-5, the J call TRBJ2-2; TRBD1 matches 10 bases. Germline CDR1 MNHEY, CDR2 SVGAGI. This CDR3 is 16 amino acids long. V trimming: 0 bases; J trimming: 3 bases; junction bases outside the gene matches: 1. The CDR3 sequence: CASSYSGTGDTGELFF. CDR3 nucleotides: TGTGCCAGCAGTTACTCCGGGACAGGGGACACCGGGGAGCTGTTTTTT.

V is TRBV10-2 and J is TRBJ2-1; D ambiguous. Germline V gene sequence: CDR1 WSHSY, CDR2 SAAADI. The V and J ends lost 7 bases and 3 bases respectively, with 10 bases between them. The CDR3 loop spans 13 amino acids. The CDR3 bases are TGCGCCAGCAAATTTTCCAACTACAATGAGCAGTTCTTC. It encodes CASKFSNYNEQFF.

This chain uses TRBV30 with TRBJ1-2; tentatively, D is TRBD1 (5 bases). The germline V gene has CDR1 GTSNPN and CDR2 SVGIG (reference sequence). V lost 4 bases, J lost 8 bases, and 14 bases lay in between. This CDR3 contains 12 residues. The CDR3 DNA reads TGTGCCTGGAAAGCCGGGGGTGGCGGCTACACCTTC. It translates to CAWKAGGGGYTF.

This CDR3 reads CASSSSGGSINEQFF. CDR3 sequence (DNA): TGTGCCAGCAGCTCTAGCGGGGGGTCAATTAATGAGCAGTTCTTC. This rearrangement joins TRBV5-4 to TRBJ2-1, with 11 bases identical to TRBD2. Germline-derived CDR1 and CDR2 are SGHNT and YYREEE (reference sequence). Trimming cost V 3 bases and J 7 bases; bases outside gene matches: 6. The CDR3 consists of 15 residues.